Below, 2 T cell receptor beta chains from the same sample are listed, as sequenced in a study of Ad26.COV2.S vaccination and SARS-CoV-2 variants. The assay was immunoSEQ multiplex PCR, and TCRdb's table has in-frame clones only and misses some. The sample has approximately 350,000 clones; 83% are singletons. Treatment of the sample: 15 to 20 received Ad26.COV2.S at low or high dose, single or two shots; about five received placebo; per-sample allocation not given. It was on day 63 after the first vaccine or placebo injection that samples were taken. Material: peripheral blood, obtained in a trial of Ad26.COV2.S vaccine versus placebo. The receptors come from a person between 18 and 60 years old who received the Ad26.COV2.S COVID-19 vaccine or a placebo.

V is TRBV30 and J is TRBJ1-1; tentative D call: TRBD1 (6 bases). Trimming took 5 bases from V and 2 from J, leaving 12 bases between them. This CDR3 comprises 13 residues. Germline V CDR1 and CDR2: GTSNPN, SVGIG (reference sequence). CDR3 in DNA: TGTGCCTGGGGGACACTTACCAACACTGAAGCTTTCTTT. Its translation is CAWGTLTNTEAFF.

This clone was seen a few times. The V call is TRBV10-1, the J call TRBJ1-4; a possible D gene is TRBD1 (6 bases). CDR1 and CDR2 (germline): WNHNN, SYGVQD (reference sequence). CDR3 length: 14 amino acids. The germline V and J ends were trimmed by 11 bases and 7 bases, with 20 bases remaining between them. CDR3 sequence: CAGEGGQGFEKLFF. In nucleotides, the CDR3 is TGCGCCGGAGAAGGGGGTCAGGGGTTTGAAAAACTGTTTTTT.